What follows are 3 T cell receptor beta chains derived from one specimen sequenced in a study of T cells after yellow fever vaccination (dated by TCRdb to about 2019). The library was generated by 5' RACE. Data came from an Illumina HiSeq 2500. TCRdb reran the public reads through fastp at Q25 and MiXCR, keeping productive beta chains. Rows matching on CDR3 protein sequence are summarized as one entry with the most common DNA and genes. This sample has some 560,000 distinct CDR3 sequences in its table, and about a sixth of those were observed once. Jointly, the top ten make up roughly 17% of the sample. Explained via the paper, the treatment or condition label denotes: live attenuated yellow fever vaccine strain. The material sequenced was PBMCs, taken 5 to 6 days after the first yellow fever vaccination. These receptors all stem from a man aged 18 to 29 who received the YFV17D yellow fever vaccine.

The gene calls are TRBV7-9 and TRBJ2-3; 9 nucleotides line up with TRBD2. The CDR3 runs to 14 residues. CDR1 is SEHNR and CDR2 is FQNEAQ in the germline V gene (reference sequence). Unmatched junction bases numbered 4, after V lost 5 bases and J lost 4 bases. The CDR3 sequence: CASSAGGLPDTQYF. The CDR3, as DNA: TGTGCCAGCAGCGCGGGGGGGCTGCCAGATACGCAGTATTTT.

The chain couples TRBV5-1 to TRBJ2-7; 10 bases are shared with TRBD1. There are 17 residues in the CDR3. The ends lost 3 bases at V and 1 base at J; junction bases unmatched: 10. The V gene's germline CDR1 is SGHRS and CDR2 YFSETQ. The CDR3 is CASSSIPGQGSSYEQYF. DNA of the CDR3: TGCGCCAGCAGCTCCATCCCGGGACAGGGGTCTTCCTACGAGCAGTACTTC.

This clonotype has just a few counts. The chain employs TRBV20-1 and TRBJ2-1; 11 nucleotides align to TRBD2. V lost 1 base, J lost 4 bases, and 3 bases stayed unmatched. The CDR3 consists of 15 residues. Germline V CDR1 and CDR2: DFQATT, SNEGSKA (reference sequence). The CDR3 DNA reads TGCAGTGCTAGAGCGGGACTAGCGGATTACAATGAGCAGTTCTTC. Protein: CSARAGLADYNEQFF.